This T cell receptor (beta chain) comes out of a study of human T cells and chemical hapten exposure. The table lists this clonotype with many counts. The CDR3 totals 15 residues. The J segment lost 8 bases and the V segment lost 5 bases, leaving 11 bases of the junction unmatched. TCRdb reprocessed the RACE reads via MiXCR and lists one record per CDR3 protein. The repertoire consists of 45,000 to 70,000 distinct CDR3 sequences, with 9.3% occurring once and the leading ten covering 13%. Time point in this sample: patch test 1, 2 weeks after DPC sensitization. Treatment noted: therapeutic diphenylcyclopropenone sensitization with weekly scalp DPC.

J is TRBJ2-1 and V is TRBV12-3 or TRBV12-4, with TRBD2 matching over 8 bases. The receptor's source is a middle-aged woman with alopecia areata. Some clones in this sample may be carry-over from other donors' samples. The starting material was whole blood, obtained in connection with sensitization to the hapten diphenylcyclopropenone (DPC). The CDR3, as DNA: TGTGCCAGCAGTCGCCCTAGCGGGTTCCCCGATGAGCAGTTCTTC. Translation gives CASSRPSGFPDEQFF.